This T cell receptor beta chain was found in a study of cytomegalovirus exposure and HLA in healthy donors listed by TCRdb under 2017. As for the study more broadly: An earlier analysis of 550 to 700 of the donors reported about 250 Gb of sequence data and 100 million to 140 million unique TCR beta sequences from roughly 200 million T cells. An early release covering 550 to 700 HLA-typed donors comprised about 300 gigabases of sequencing data and around 85 million unique TCR sequences. The genetic ancestry cluster associated with self-reported Caucasian donors included 65% to 90% of the approximately 400 genotyped donors. The study was designed to test whether signatures of past pathogen exposure could be identified by cataloging public T cell receptors. Using immunosequencing, the study profiled T cell repertoires from some 670 subjects and related those repertoires to cytomegalovirus serostatus. Besides the first cohort of 666 subjects, a separate validation cohort made up of 90 to 150 different subjects was used. To predict cytomegalovirus infection status, the study combined high-throughput TCR immunosequencing, statistical association of individual TCRs with disease status, and machine learning. A later analysis re-analyzed previously published TCR beta repertoires from 666 donors and added high-resolution HLA genotyping to study TCR occurrence patterns. Rather than drawing on any new phenotypic data, the later analysis identified candidate immune exposures from TCR beta sequences and the way those sequences occurred across donors. In an earlier analysis of 587 of the donors, high-throughput TCR beta sequencing was used to judge whether each TCR beta V gene segment behaved as functional or pseudogenic. Donor age, sex, ethnicity and CMV serostatus were compiled together with the repertoire data. In a later genetic analysis, genome-wide SNP genotypes for about three fifths of the 666 donors were used, and that subset was treated as a discovery cohort. All discovery cohort repertoires had been generated on a single sequencing platform. HLA typing covered class I and class II loci at four-digit resolution. Typing coverage varied by locus: about 629-640 donors for A, B, C, DRB1 and DQB1; roughly 520 for DQA1; over 600 for DPA1; fewer than 480 for DPB1. Four to six DR-DQ haplotypes were handled as single units for association and clustering, since linkage in the cohort was strong. Across 398 genotyped donors of the cohort, an average of roughly 200,000 unique TCR beta nucleotide sequences per donor were sequenced, and 15% to 20% of those sequences were non-productive.

Inclusive of the bounding cysteine and phenylalanine, the CDR3 is 13 residues long. Only CDR3 DNA remains: 39 bases, in frame from the first base. V loses 5 bases of germline sequence and J loses 4 bases, and the interval between the two ends is 11 bases. CDR1 and CDR2 are drawn from the germline V gene (reference sequence): LNHDA, SQIVND. This clone has a handful of counts. Its antigen is unknown. Within one base of it there is no much larger clone, and no base qualities were kept. The cohort consisted of some 670 healthy bone marrow donors. Cohort members were all nominally healthy when sampled, although unrecorded immune exposures were likely present. The donor tested CMV seronegative and was one of the 352 seronegative cohort members. Every donor gave a peripheral blood sample, and the peripheral blood mononuclear cells from that sample were used for TCR beta sequencing. Genomic DNA extraction from the blood cell samples was performed with the Qiagen DNeasy Blood Extraction Kit.

Study-wide findings and limitations: This cohort had only TCR beta chains sequenced, and the lack of alpha or paired-chain data limited which features could be detected. Because HLA typing was missing for some donors at each locus, association tests included only the typed subset. A later analysis found that TCR association rates varied across HLA loci, with DRB1 alleles showing the most associated TCRs and HLA-C alleles the fewest. In both the original and validation cohorts, the classifier was reported to diagnose cytomegalovirus status with high specificity and sensitivity. When HLA alleles, especially DR and DQ, strongly co-occurred, TCR associations were difficult to assign to individual alleles. In a later genetic analysis, a missense DCLRE1C variant was associated with V-gene and J-gene trimming of TCR beta chains, and the association was replicated in an independent cohort. In a later analysis, HLA-associated TCR beta chains were found to be more clonally expanded and to have lower generation probabilities than equally common non-associated chains. A further reported finding was that TCR beta sequences accurately predicted the HLA-A and HLA-B alleles for most subjects in the first cohort. For the cohort, immune exposure information was limited to CMV serostatus. According to the authors, the approach could potentially be generalized to other disease states and immunological phenotypes. Roughly uniform sequencing depth across donors was assumed in presence/absence analyses, although this assumption may not hold. Across donors, most TCR sequences were observed very rarely, whereas some public TCRs were present in many individuals. The earlier analysis of a few hundred of the donors excluded seventeen rarely observed V segments, including chromosome 9 orphons, because counts were too low. An earlier analysis of several hundred of the donors showed that most TCR beta V segments appeared in productive rearrangements either about 87% or about 30% of the time, which broadly matched IMGT annotations. Compared with the 666-donor mean, donors in an Asian-associated ancestry cluster had fewer N-insertions in productive TCRs, according to a later genetic analysis. The sequencing pipeline was judged likely to have produced a cluster of highly shared sequence variants as a technical artifact. Correlated functional status among segregating V segments might reflect linkage disequilibrium, but an unknown experimental factor could not be ruled out. Because the 87-base-pair reads could not distinguish some IMGT-functional V segments, including TRBV6-2 and TRBV6-3, those segments were excluded. Several of the top co-occurrence clusters appeared to be linked to parvovirus B19, influenza, CMV and Epstein-Barr virus, according to a later analysis. A few of the identified cytomegalovirus-associated TCR beta chains were confirmed in vitro to be specific for cytomegalovirus antigens. In a later analysis, most CMV-associated TCR beta chains were found to appear HLA-restricted, with HLA associations seemingly driven largely by CMV exposure. The study listed around 160 TCR beta chains as associated with cytomegalovirus. A later analysis associated about 16,000 TCR beta sequences with specific HLA alleles at a false discovery rate of 0.05.

The receptor library was made with the immunoSEQ multiplex PCR assay. A mixture of 60 forward primers for TCR Vbeta segments and 13 reverse primers for TCR Jbeta segments was used in the multiplex PCR. Amplification of the CDR3 region of rearranged TCR beta genes was performed with a multiplex PCR assay on genomic DNA. The Illumina HiSeq System was used to sequence the amplified TCR beta libraries as 87-base-pair reads. As for the original processing: Across the roughly 670 repertoires, a later analysis counted 80 million or so unique TCR beta chains, about 10 million of which were shared by at least two donors. Raw reads were error-corrected and collapsed into unique sequences by a nearest-neighbor algorithm in which closely related sequences were merged to remove PCR and sequencing errors. CDR3 sequences were aligned to IMGT reference sequences to assign V, D and J gene segments. Each retained sequence needed at least a six-nucleotide match to both a V gene segment and a J gene segment. Rearrangements were called productive when the CDR3 lacked stop codons and stayed in frame with V and J; all others were non-productive. Following IMGT convention, CDR3 was defined as the stretch from the second conserved V-encoded cysteine up to the conserved J-encoded phenylalanine. The earlier analysis of about 560 of the donors excluded any sequence lacking an unambiguous match to a single V gene segment. In an earlier analysis of 587 of the donors, V segments were called functional above 56.7% productive rearrangements and were called segregating when the between-donor standard deviation exceeded 5%. A statistical classification framework was built to diagnose cytomegalovirus status from the catalog of TCR beta chain sequences. In a later analysis, TCR nucleotide sequences were compared against IMGT/GENE-DB human TR gene sequences so that V and J genes could be assigned. The TCRdist pipeline was used in a later analysis to assign CDR3 sequences and most-parsimonious VDJ recombination scenarios. A later analysis defined each TCR beta chain by its CDR3 amino acid sequence plus V-gene family, and excluded reads lacking a unique V-gene family. To address suspected cross-contamination and a sequencing artifact, a later analysis removed 592 highly shared, low-generation-probability nucleotide sequences. In a later analysis, a clonal expansion index was calculated for each public chain from normalized within-repertoire ranks of inferred template counts. A later analysis computed generation probabilities with a VDJ recombination model fitted to out-of-frame rearrangements, and checked the results against IGoR. In a later analysis, hypergeometric tests were used to score TCR-TCR, TCR-HLA and TCR-CMV co-occurrence, with a repertoire-size bias correction applied to TCR pairs. A later analysis estimated false discovery rates by permuting HLA or CMV assignments 20 times. A later analysis grouped co-occurring TCRs with DBSCAN, adding TCRdist sequence similarity when clustering within HLA-allele-positive subsets. Repertoires with fewer than 30,000 or more than 120,000 public chains were left out of co-occurrence clustering, as were a handful of repertoires with anomalous nucleotide sharing. The table was pulled from immuneACCESS by TCRdb, which kept in-frame rearrangements only. Such tables lose some clones; where checked, under half of the loss comes from unresolved V genes, and the rest has no known cause. V and J calls and clone size are copied from that table; D and trimming were computed from the DNA. Recorded for this sample are approximately 150,000 clones; around 84% of them occurred a single time. The ten largest account for more than 2% of the sample.

The sequencing input was PBMCs. This receptor was identified in a boy under 10 years old in good health and CMV-seronegative. The receptor chain draws on TRBV19 and TRBJ2-5; D gene: possibly TRBD2, on 6 matching bases. DNA sequence: TGTGCCAGTAGTCGAGGTAGCGGAGAGACCCAGTACTTC. The resulting protein is CASSRGSGETQYF.